This entry describes one TCR beta chain. Its antigen is as yet unknown. The source of the sample is a study of PD-L1 blockade in urothelial cancer. Study overall: Atezolizumab (1,200 mg intravenously every 3 weeks) began in the mid-2010s for patients. Blood analysis occurred 3 weeks (second dose) and 6 weeks after treatment start. Study-wide results and caveats: In blood at 3 weeks, tumor-associated clones expanded more among patients with durable benefit.

Clones were sequenced by immunoSEQ multiplex PCR, and TCRdb holds only the in-frame ones, with some missing. The sample shows over 75,000 clones, 85% to 90% of them seen only once. Trimming took 9 bases from V and 0 from J, leaving 11 bases between them. CDR3 size: 13 residues. Germline CDR1 WNHNN, CDR2 SYGVQD (reference sequence). The time point was: pretreatment peripheral blood. Specimen: PBMCs, collected around atezolizumab (anti-PD-L1) treatment. The TCR sequence derives from a man aged 55 to 70 with urothelial cancer. The chain uses TRBV10-1 and TRBJ1-1; a weak D match, TRBD1 (5 bases). The CDR3 sequence is CARRDSLNTEAFF. The CDR3 DNA reads as TGCGCCAGACGCGACAGCCTGAACACTGAAGCTTTCTTT.